The clone carrying this T cell receptor beta chain has just a few counts. These data come from a study of shared clonotypes between healthy human individuals. Every subset had its genomic DNA shared out evenly among several immunoSEQ plates. Some clones are missing from TCRdb's copy, which holds only in-frame ones; the method was immunoSEQ multiplex PCR. This table has roughly 1,000,000 clones, 75% to 85% appearing once. The CDR3 contains 13 residues. V was trimmed by 4 bases and J by 5 bases, leaving 11 bases between them. Germline V lookup: CDR1 SQVTM, CDR2 ANQGSEA. The sequenced material came from memory CD4+ T cells from PBMCs. Described subset: CD45RA-negative fraction. J is TRBJ2-2 and V is TRBV29-1; possibly TRBD1 or TRBD2 for D (5 bases each). This TCR came from a man aged 18 to 35 in good health. Some clones in this sample may be carry-over from other donors' samples. Here the CDR3 reads CSVVREPTGELFF. In nucleotides, the CDR3 is TGCAGCGTTGTCAGGGAGCCAACCGGGGAGCTGTTTTTT.